The rows below give T cell receptor beta chains drawn from one sample of a study of identical twins. TCRdb re-called the 5' RACE reads with MiXCR, one entry per CDR3 protein. The sample gives 450,000 or so distinct CDR3 sequences, around 14% of which show up once; about 0.52% is in the top ten. Separately, the same data were catalogued under a study of yellow fever vaccine responses in identical twins.

Sequenced material: CD4+ T cells sorted from blood. Source of these receptors: a woman aged 18 to 35 in good health. Each CDR3 is given with its conserved first and last residue. Each record gives: V gene, J gene, D gene, clone size, CDR3 DNA, CDR3 protein. The D gene is left open where the match is weak. Rows give clone size only sometimes, using once, few, many, or a class for an expanded clone.

>TRBV20-1|TRBJ1-4|.|.
TGCAGTGCTAGCTCCACCGGAGGGGAGGAAAAACTGTTTTTT
CSASSTGGEEKLFF
>TRBV2|TRBJ1-1|TRBD1|.
TGTGCCAGCAGCCTACAGGGGGGGAGGTCTGAAGCTTTCTTT
CASSLQGGRSEAFF
>TRBV21-1|TRBJ2-3|.|few
TGTGCCAGCAGCAAATCTGATAGCGGGAGGGCCTGGGATACGCAGTATTTT
CASSKSDSGRAWDTQYF
>TRBV11-2|TRBJ2-1|.|.
TGTGCCAGCAGCCAGAGGCTAGCTCCTGAGCAGTTCTTC
CASSQRLAPEQFF
>TRBV14|TRBJ2-6|.|.
TGTGCCAGCAGCCAAGTATCTGGGGCCAACGCCCTGACTTTC
CASSQVSGANALTF
>TRBV5-1|TRBJ2-3|.|.
TGCGCCAGCAGCTTGTTCACTACCACAGATACGCAGTATTTT
CASSLFTTTDTQYF
>TRBV24-1|TRBJ2-1|.|few
TGTGCCACCAGGACCGGGAACTCCCCGGGCAATGAGCAGTTCTTC
CATRTGNSPGNEQFF
>TRBV19|TRBJ2-7|.|.
TGTGCCAGTAGTATAGACGGCCGTCCCTACGAGCAGTACTTC
CASSIDGRPYEQYF
>TRBV27|TRBJ1-1|.|few
TGTGCCAGCAGTGTAACCCCAGGGGCGAACACTGAAGCTTTCTTT
CASSVTPGANTEAFF
>TRBV18|TRBJ1-1|TRBD1|few
TGTGCCAGCTCACCATTCGACAGGGACGCTGAAGCTTTCTTT
CASSPFDRDAEAFF
>TRBV6-5|TRBJ1-2|.|.
TGTGCCAGCAGTTACAGGGGCTATGGCTACACCTTC
CASSYRGYGYTF
>TRBV20-1|TRBJ2-3|.|few
TGCAGTGCTTTCAGTGGATCGGGCACAGATACGCAGTATTTT
CSAFSGSGTDTQYF
>TRBV5-1|TRBJ2-2|.|few
TGCGCCAGCAGCTTGGAGCCGTTTTTTGAGTACACCGGGGAGCTGTTTTTT
CASSLEPFFEYTGELFF
>TRBV4-2|TRBJ2-1|.|.
TGTGCCAGCAGCCAAGGGGGGACCTCCTACAATGAGCAGTTCTTC
CASSQGGTSYNEQFF
>TRBV12-3/TRBV12-4|TRBJ2-5|.|many
TGTGCCAGCAGTTTTGGGGGGAACCAAGAGACCCAGTACTTC
CASSFGGNQETQYF
>TRBV25-1|TRBJ2-2|.|.
TGTGCCAGCAGTGAATCGCGGGGCGGCGGGGAGCTGTTTTTT
CASSESRGGGELFF
>TRBV6-1|TRBJ2-3|.|.
TGTGCCAGCAGCCGGAGGGGGAGCCGAAGCACAGATACGCAGTATTTT
CASSRRGSRSTDTQYF
>TRBV10-2|TRBJ2-5|TRBD1|many
TGCGCCAGCAGTGAGCCGGACAGGATGAAAGAGACCCAGTACTTC
CASSEPDRMKETQYF
>TRBV6-5|TRBJ2-7|.|.
TGTGCCAGCAGTTACATACCGTCTTACGAGCAGTACTTC
CASSYIPSYEQYF
>TRBV20-1|TRBJ2-2|.|.
TGCAGTGCTAGAGTGGAGTGGCTAGCGCAGAACACCGGGGAGCTGTTTTTT
CSARVEWLAQNTGELFF
>TRBV6-1|TRBJ1-5|.|few
TGTGCCAGCAGTGAAAACAGGGGCAATCAGCCCCAGCATTTT
CASSENRGNQPQHF
>TRBV20-1|TRBJ2-2|TRBD2|.
TGCAGTGCTAGTGGGCGGGGGGCGAACACCGGGGAGCTGTTTTTT
CSASGRGANTGELFF
>TRBV20-1|TRBJ2-1|TRBD2|.
TGCAGTGCTAGAGAAAATAGCGGGATGGATAGTGAGCAGTTCTTC
CSARENSGMDSEQFF
>TRBV10-3|TRBJ2-5|.|few
TGTGCCATCATGGGGGTCACTCAAGAGACCCAGTACTTC
CAIMGVTQETQYF
>TRBV6-1|TRBJ1-1|TRBD1|few
TGTGCCAGCAGTCGACAGGGAGAAGGCACTGAAGCTTTCTTT
CASSRQGEGTEAFF
>TRBV12-3/TRBV12-4|TRBJ1-4|.|many
TGTGCCAGCAGTTTGGCCCGGGGCGCAAGGGATGAAAAACTGTTTTTT
CASSLARGARDEKLFF
>TRBV11-2|TRBJ2-1|TRBD1|.
TGTGCCAGCAGCTCACAAGGGACAGGGGGGAATGAGCAGTTCTTC
CASSSQGTGGNEQFF
>TRBV29-1|TRBJ1-2|.|few
TGCAGCGTTAACTACAGGGAGGACTATGGCTACACCTTC
CSVNYREDYGYTF
>TRBV12-5|TRBJ2-1|.|.
TGTGCTAGTGGTTTGGTAATTTGGGGTATCTCCTACAATGAGCAGTTCTTC
CASGLVIWGISYNEQFF
>TRBV6-2/TRBV6-3|TRBJ1-2|.|few
TGTGCCAGCACAGGGGACGCCATTTATGGCTACACCTTC
CASTGDAIYGYTF
>TRBV28|TRBJ2-7|.|few
TGTGCCAGCGGAGGGGGGGCGCCCAACGAGCAGTACTTC
CASGGGAPNEQYF
>TRBV15|TRBJ2-3|.|few
TGTGCCACCAGCAGAGAAGGCGGTCACAGCACAGATACGCAGTATTTT
CATSREGGHSTDTQYF
>TRBV7-2|TRBJ2-1|.|.
TGTGCCAGCAGCCGAAGACAGAGCAATGAGCAGTTCTTC
CASSRRQSNEQFF
>TRBV7-9|TRBJ2-1|.|.
TGTGCCAGCTGGAGGGAAGGGAACAATGAGCAGTTCTTC
CASWREGNNEQFF
>TRBV5-1|TRBJ2-2|.|.
TGCGCCAGCAGCGAATCAATGAACACCGGGGAGCTGTTTTTT
CASSESMNTGELFF
>TRBV29-1|TRBJ2-1|.|.
TGCAGCGTTGAAGGAGGGCAGTTC
CSVEGGQF
>TRBV28|TRBJ2-5|.|few
TGTGCCAGCAGTTTTGGGGCAGGAGAGACCCAGTACTTC
CASSFGAGETQYF
>TRBV11-1|TRBJ2-5|TRBD2|.
TGTGCCAGCAGCCCTGGACTAGCGGGGAGTCAGAAGACCCAGTACTTC
CASSPGLAGSQKTQYF
>TRBV10-3|TRBJ2-1|.|.
TGTGCCATCAGTGGCGGCACTGAGCAGTTCTTC
CAISGGTEQFF
>TRBV20-1|TRBJ1-6|.|.
TGCAGTGCTCTGGGAGGTTTAGGGTGGAATTCACCCCTCCACTTT
CSALGGLGWNSPLHF
>TRBV12-3/TRBV12-4|TRBJ2-2|.|.
TGTGCCAGCACCCAGACTAGTCAAAGCGGGGAGCTGTTTTTT
CASTQTSQSGELFF
>TRBV6-2/TRBV6-3|TRBJ2-2|.|many
TGTGCCAGCAGTTACTCTGTGGGAGTCACCGGGGAGCTGTTTTTT
CASSYSVGVTGELFF
>TRBV24-1|TRBJ2-1|TRBD2|few
TGTGCCGCCAGTGATACCCAGCGGTTCAGCGGGGCAAACAATGAGCAGTTCTTC
CAASDTQRFSGANNEQFF
>TRBV4-1|TRBJ2-7|.|.
TGCGCCAGCAGCCCCCCCCCTGGATCGAGCTCCTACGAGCAGTACTTC
CASSPPPGSSSYEQYF
>TRBV3-1|TRBJ2-1|TRBD2|many
TGTGCCAGCAGCCCGGGACTAGCGCTTTTCGATGAGCAGTTCTTC
CASSPGLALFDEQFF
>TRBV6-1|TRBJ2-7|TRBD1|few
TGTGCCAGCAGTGATGTACAGGGGGCCTACGAGCAGTACTTC
CASSDVQGAYEQYF
>TRBV10-3|TRBJ2-4|TRBD1|.
TGTGCCATCAGTACCGGGACAGGGCGCGCCAAAAACATTCAGTACTTC
CAISTGTGRAKNIQYF
>TRBV24-1|TRBJ2-1|TRBD2|.
TGTGCCACCAGTGATCAAAACCCAGGACTAGCGGGGGGGTACAATGAGCAGTTCTTC
CATSDQNPGLAGGYNEQFF
>TRBV6-1|TRBJ1-1|TRBD1|.
TGTGCCAGCGAGGACAGGGGGCATGGTGTGAGCACTGAAGCTTTCTTT
CASEDRGHGVSTEAFF
>TRBV5-6|TRBJ1-1|.|.
TGTGCCAGCAGGACCGGGACCCAAGGCACTGAAGCTTTCTTT
CASRTGTQGTEAFF
>TRBV6-6|TRBJ2-7|.|few
TGTGCCAGCAGTGAGCAGAACGAGCAGTACTTC
CASSEQNEQYF
>TRBV28|TRBJ2-7|TRBD2|.
TGTGCCAGCAGTGCCCGACTAGCTTTGGCCTACGAGCAGTACTTC
CASSARLALAYEQYF
>TRBV27|TRBJ2-7|.|few
TGTGCCAGCGGACCTTCGGGACTTCCTATCTACGAGCAGTACTTC
CASGPSGLPIYEQYF
>TRBV2|TRBJ1-2|.|few
TGTGCCAGCAGTGTACGGCACCCTGGGGACACCTTC
CASSVRHPGDTF
>TRBV3-1|TRBJ1-1|.|many
TGTGCCAGCAGCCGGGACGGGGGATCCACTGAAGCTTTCTTT
CASSRDGGSTEAFF